Below are 9 T cell receptor beta chains sequenced from a single sample in a study of blood T cell repertoires in COVID-19. The repertoire was sequenced with immunoSEQ multiplex PCR; TCRdb's copy has only in-frame clones and lacks some. The sample lists about 410,000 clones, around 92% occurring once. Source material: PBMCs or T cells enriched from blood (not recorded which). These receptors came from a woman in her 30s who had recovered from COVID-19.

V is TRBV18 and J is TRBJ1-6; TRBD1 aligns across 8 bases. The J segment lost 10 bases and the V segment lost 7 bases, leaving 6 bases of the junction unmatched. The CDR3 sequence is 13 residues long. Germline V gives CDR1 KGHSH, CDR2 LQKENI. The DNA of the CDR3 is TGTGCCAGCTATGGGGACAGGACATCACCCCTCCACTTT. This encodes CASYGDRTSPLHF.

The chain has TRBV5-1 and TRBJ2-1; D possibly corresponds to TRBD1 (6 bases). The CDR3 runs 15 residues. Germline V lookup: CDR1 SGHRS, CDR2 YFSETQ. With 3 bases removed from V and 6 bases from J, the gap between germline ends came to 16 bases. The CDR3 region has the DNA TGCGCCAGCAGCTCGGACAGCCACCGGGGCAATGAGCAGTTCTTC. Translating it yields CASSSDSHRGNEQFF. The variable domain in full, completed from reference TRBV5-1 and TRBJ2-1, reads KAGVTQTPRYLIKTRGQQVTLSCSPISGHRSVSWYQQTPGQGLQFLFEYFSETQRNKGNFPGRFSGRQFSNSRSEMNVSTLELGDSALYLCASSSDSHRGNEQFFGPGTRLTVL.

This chain links TRBV20-1 with TRBJ2-7; D unresolved. The germline gives CDR1 DFQATT, CDR2 SNEGSKA (reference sequence). Trimming stripped 3 bases from V and 3 bases from J, with 12 bases between. The CDR3 is 13 amino acids. In nucleotides, the CDR3 is TGCAGTGCTAGTGGGCTAGGCCGCTACGAGCAGTACTTC. Its protein is CSASGLGRYEQYF.

CDR3 nucleotides: TGTGCCAGCAGTGAACGCACTGGCGGATCCACTGAAGCTTTCTTT. Encoded protein: CASSERTGGSTEAFF. The chain carries TRBV6-1 and TRBJ1-1; unclear D gene. The CDR3 totals 15 residues. In germline, CDR1 is MNHNS, CDR2 SASEGT. Trimming left V 2 bases short and J 4 bases short, with 14 bases between.

The J gene is TRBJ1-6, the V gene TRBV11-2; 12 positions agree with TRBD1. With V trimmed by 5 bases and J by 10 bases, 9 bases remained unmatched. The length of the CDR3 is 16 residues. Germline CDR1 is SGHAT and CDR2 is FQNNGV. The CDR3 reads CASSQNPGQGASPLHF. The CDR3 coding sequence is TGTGCCAGCAGCCAAAACCCGGGACAGGGGGCCTCACCCCTCCACTTT. Based on the CDR3 plus reference TRBV11-2 and TRBJ1-6, the full variable domain is EAGVAQSPRYKIIEKRQSVAFWCNPISGHATLYWYQQILGQGPKLLIQFQNNGVVDDSQLPKDRFSAERLKGVDSTLKIQPAKLEDSAVYLCASSQNPGQGASPLHFGNGTRLTVT.

The V gene is TRBV28, the J gene TRBJ1-5; D call uncertain. Per the germline V gene, CDR1 is MDHEN and CDR2 is SYDVKM. The CDR3 runs to 14 residues. The V end was cut by 2 bases, the J end by 7 bases, with 12 bases between. CDR3 coding DNA: TGTGCCAGCAGTTTAGGTCAGGTCGGACAGCCCCAGCATTTT. Translating gives CASSLGQVGQPQHF.

This clone was found once. This sequence joins TRBV6-4 and TRBJ2-6; a weak D match, TRBD2 (6 bases). Per germline, CDR1 MRHNA and CDR2 SNTAGT. V was pared by 4 bases and J by 0 bases, with 16 bases between. The CDR3 contains 18 residues. The CDR3 protein is CASSVDSSTSSGANVLTF. DNA for the CDR3: TGTGCCAGCAGTGTCGATTCGTCGACTAGCTCTGGGGCCAACGTCCTGACTTTC.

This chain connects TRBV6-5 to TRBJ2-1; D remains unclear. V gave up 6 bases and J gave up 8 bases, with 11 bases separating them. The V gene's germline CDR1 is MNHEY and CDR2 SVGAGI. The CDR3 extends over 12 amino acids. CDR3 nucleotides: TGTGCCAGCAGGGTTGACACAGATGAGCAGTTCTTC. This sequence encodes CASRVDTDEQFF.

V gene TRBV9 combines with J gene TRBJ1-1, with 8 bases matching TRBD1. V was pared by 4 bases and J by 4 bases, with 9 bases of the junction left unmatched. CDR3 size: 15 residues. Germline CDR1 is SGDLS and CDR2 is YYNGEE. The CDR3 sequence is CASSPQTGAITEAFF. The CDR3 DNA sequence: TGTGCCAGCAGCCCTCAGACAGGGGCGATCACTGAAGCTTTCTTT.